This T cell receptor (beta chain) was observed in a study of T cells expressing NK-cell markers. The overall study: HCMV serostatus: most of the eight sequenced donors positive, one negative.

TCRdb reanalyzed the 5' RACE reads, giving one entry per CDR3 protein sequence and no DNA. The repertoire table contains more than 400,000 distinct CDR3 sequences. Overall study findings and caveats: The study left the HCMV specificity of expanded NKG2C+ T cell clones unresolved.

Germline V lookup: CDR1 SGDLS, CDR2 YYNGEE. The CDR3 has 16 residues. For this clonotype: Its antigen is as yet unknown.

The receptor's source is a woman aged 18-70 years in good health. Sequencing was carried out using blood T cells: a sorted CD56 or NKG2C T cell subset, CD4+ or CD8+ T cells, or bulk PBMC T cells (not recorded which). This chain links TRBV9 with TRBJ2-3; the D call from TCRdb, TRBD1, cannot be confirmed without DNA. The CDR3: CASSVTGQGGTDTQYF.